The present entry profiles one T cell receptor (beta chain) with its context. Assay used: immunoSEQ multiplex PCR; TCRdb lists only in-frame clones, some missing. The table includes about 210,000 clones, 80% to 90% detected once. The record originates from a study of blood T cell repertoires in COVID-19. This CDR3 has 16 residues. CDR1 is SGDLS and CDR2 is YYNGEE in the germline V gene. Trimming at V came to 4 bases and at J to 4 bases, leaving 11 bases not matched to a gene. The TCR was taken from a man over 45 with active or convalescent COVID-19. The rearrangement uses TRBV9 and TRBJ1-1; TRBD1 aligns across 9 bases. The source material was peripheral blood. DNA of the CDR3: TGTGCCAGCAGCCCTTGGACAGGGGACCTGGGCACTGAAGCTTTCTTT. Amino acids: CASSPWTGDLGTEAFF.